Listed below are T cell receptor beta chains from one sample, sequenced in a study of human T cells and chemical hapten exposure. One entry per CDR3 protein, called by TCRdb with MiXCR from the RACE reads. The sample consists of 380,000 or so distinct CDR3 sequences, roughly 4.8% of them appearing once. The starting material was whole blood, obtained in connection with sensitization to the hapten diphenylcyclopropenone (DPC). These receptors were obtained from a woman between 45 and 65 years old with alopecia areata. Some clones in this sample may be carry-over from other donors' samples. CDR3s include the opening cysteine and the closing phenylalanine or tryptophan. The order of the fields is J gene, V gene, clone size, D gene, CDR3 length, CDR3 DNA, CDR3 protein. A D gene is named only where the DNA matches it firmly. Size tells how often a clone was seen (once, few, many) or the class of an expanded clone, and some rows leave it out.

TRBJ2-7	TRBV13	few	-	15	TGTGCCAGCAGCCCTCAGGGAGCGGGCCAGCAGGAGCAGTACTTC	CASSPQGAGQQEQYF
TRBJ1-2	TRBV15	few	-	13	TGTGCCACCAGCAGGAACGGAGCCTATGGCTACACCTTC	CATSRNGAYGYTF
TRBJ1-5	TRBV10-3	many	-	15	TGTGCCATCAGTGCGATGCAGGGCGGCAATCAGCCCCAGCATTTT	CAISAMQGGNQPQHF
TRBJ2-7	TRBV11-2	-	-	18	TGTGCCAGCAGCTTGGAAGTTCAAAGGCCCGACAGGTCCTACGAGCAGTACTTC	CASSLEVQRPDRSYEQYF
TRBJ1-5	TRBV20-1	-	-	14	TGCAGTGCTAGAGGACAGAATAGCAATCAGCCCCAGCATTTT	CSARGQNSNQPQHF
TRBJ2-1	TRBV11-2	few	-	15	TGTGCCAGCAGCTTAGGGGGGACCGCAATATCGGAGCAGTTCTTC	CASSLGGTAISEQFF
TRBJ1-1	TRBV28	many	-	15	TGTGCCAGCAGTTTAGAAGCTCCCGCTCTCACTGAAGCTTTCTTT	CASSLEAPALTEAFF
TRBJ1-3	TRBV28	-	-	17	TGTGCCAGCAGTTATTCCTTCGGGGGGCGCTTTGGAAACACCATATATTTT	CASSYSFGGRFGNTIYF
TRBJ2-7	TRBV12-3/TRBV12-4	many	-	13	TGTGCCAGCAGTTTAGGGTTGTCCTACGGGCAGTACTTC	CASSLGLSYGQYF
TRBJ1-1	TRBV20-1	many	-	13	TGCAGTGCTAGAGGCAGGGAGGCCACTGAAGCTTTCTTT	CSARGREATEAFF
TRBJ2-7	TRBV13	many	-	15	TGTGCCAGCAGCTTAGCCCGGGGAATTGTTCACGAGCAGTACTTC	CASSLARGIVHEQYF
TRBJ2-1	TRBV6-5	many	-	14	TGTGCCAGCAGTTACTACGGGGGATACAATGAGCAGTTCTTC	CASSYYGGYNEQFF
TRBJ1-5	TRBV30	few	-	15	TGTGCCTGGAGTGTTGGGGGGCTGAGCAATCAGCCCCAGCATTTT	CAWSVGGLSNQPQHF
TRBJ2-7	TRBV25-1	many	TRBD2	15	TGTGCCAGCAGTGTTGTAGGCGGGAGTTTGTACGAGCAGTACTTC	CASSVVGGSLYEQYF
TRBJ2-3	TRBV5-6	-	-	13	TGTGCCAGCAGCTTGACCACCACAGATACGCAGTATTTT	CASSLTTTDTQYF
TRBJ2-6	TRBV6-1	many	-	18	TGTGCCAGCAGTGTAGCGACATTTGTCTCCTCTGGGGCCAACGTCCTGACTTTC	CASSVATFVSSGANVLTF
TRBJ1-3	TRBV9	-	-	14	TGTGCCAGCAGCGTAGTAGGCGCAGGAAACACCATATATTTT	CASSVVGAGNTIYF
TRBJ2-7	TRBV28	few	-	10	TGTGCCAGCGCCCTAGGCGAGCAGTACTTC	CASALGEQYF
TRBJ1-1	TRBV2	many	-	15	TGTGCCAGCAGTTTACTACAGGGTGGGATTACTGAAGCTTTCTTT	CASSLLQGGITEAFF
TRBJ2-1	TRBV6-2/TRBV6-3	-	-	15	TGTGCCAGCAGTTACTCAATAAGCTCCTACAATGAGCAGTTCTTC	CASSYSISSYNEQFF
TRBJ2-1	TRBV12-3/TRBV12-4	many	TRBD2	12	TGTGCCAGCAGCCTGGCGGGGGATGAGCAGTTCTTC	CASSLAGDEQFF
TRBJ1-2	TRBV5-6	many	TRBD1	14	TGTGCCAGCAGCCCCGGGACAGGGGGCCGAGGCTACACCTTC	CASSPGTGGRGYTF
TRBJ2-5	TRBV29-1	few	-	12	TGCAGCGTTGGTATGGGGGTAGAGACCCAGTACTTC	CSVGMGVETQYF
TRBJ2-3	TRBV5-4	many	-	16	TGTGCCAGCAGCTCTACCTGGGGGGCGGGCACAGATACGCAGTATTTT	CASSSTWGAGTDTQYF
TRBJ2-3	TRBV3-1	-	-	17	TGTGCCAGCAGCCAAGCGCGTAAGGAGAAGGGTCAAGATACGCAGTATTTT	CASSQARKEKGQDTQYF
TRBJ1-5	TRBV27	many	-	15	TGTGCCAGCAGTTTAACGGCAGGGGTCCGCCAGCCCCAGCATTTT	CASSLTAGVRQPQHF
TRBJ1-1	TRBV7-2	many	-	14	TGTGCCAGCAGCTTAGGGGGGTTTAACACTGAAGCTTTCTTT	CASSLGGFNTEAFF
TRBJ1-5	TRBV6-6	many	-	15	TGTGCCAGCACCCGGGGGGGAGTCGATCCCCAGCCCCAGCATTTT	CASTRGGVDPQPQHF
TRBJ1-6	TRBV18	many	-	14	TGTGCCAGCTCACCAAACAGGGAGGGTTCACCCCTCCACTTT	CASSPNREGSPLHF
TRBJ1-4	TRBV12-3/TRBV12-4	many	-	19	TGTGCCAGCAGTTTAGCCATAAGCATAGTCCGAGCAACTAATGAAAAACTGTTTTTT	CASSLAISIVRATNEKLFF
TRBJ1-2	TRBV5-6	-	-	15	TGTGCCAGCAGCCTGGACAGAAAACTCCTCTATGGCTACACCTTC	CASSLDRKLLYGYTF
TRBJ2-1	TRBV4-2	few	-	16	TGTGCCAGCAGCCAAGATAGGGCGGAGGCCTACAATGAGCAGTTCTTC	CASSQDRAEAYNEQFF
TRBJ1-6	TRBV6-2/TRBV6-3	few	TRBD1	17	TGTGCCAGCAGGGGAACAGGGGGCAGCTCCTATAATTCACCCCTCCACTTT	CASRGTGGSSYNSPLHF
TRBJ1-1	TRBV10-3	few	-	14	TGTGCCATCAAGCAGGGTGGCCTGAACACTGAAGCTTTCTTT	CAIKQGGLNTEAFF
TRBJ1-1	TRBV14	many	-	12	TGTGCCAGCAGCCAAGATCACACTGAAGCTTTCTTT	CASSQDHTEAFF
TRBJ2-5	TRBV12-3/TRBV12-4	many	TRBD1	15	TGTGCCAGCAGTTTAAACAGGGGGATCGGAGAGACCCAGTACTTC	CASSLNRGIGETQYF
TRBJ2-1	TRBV29-1	many	-	15	TGCAGCGTTACTATTACAGGGAGCTCAAACAATGAGCAGTTCTTC	CSVTITGSSNNEQFF
TRBJ2-3	TRBV9	-	-	14	TGTGCCAGCAGCGTAGCCCCCTGGACAGATACGCAGTATTTT	CASSVAPWTDTQYF
TRBJ2-1	TRBV24-1	few	-	13	TGTGCCACCAGGACTGGGGGGCTCGATGAGCAGTTCTTC	CATRTGGLDEQFF
TRBJ2-6	TRBV6-1	-	TRBD1	20	TGTGCCAGCAGTACAGCCGGGACAGGGTCCCCCAGCTCTGGGGCCAACGTCCTGACTTTC	CASSTAGTGSPSSGANVLTF
TRBJ2-5	TRBV5-4	many	TRBD2	16	TGTGCCAGCAGCTCTCCGACTAGCGGGGCGCAAGAGACCCAGTACTTC	CASSSPTSGAQETQYF
TRBJ2-2	TRBV6-2/TRBV6-3	-	-	16	TGTGCCAGCACCCTTCTCCGGGCCTCGAACACCGGGGAGCTGTTTTTT	CASTLLRASNTGELFF
TRBJ2-1	TRBV29-1	many	TRBD2	17	TGCAGCGTTGAAGAGGGTACAGGCGGGAGGGCCTACAATGAGCAGTTCTTC	CSVEEGTGGRAYNEQFF
TRBJ2-7	TRBV29-1	many	-	13	TGCAGCGTTGAAGTAGAACCGACCTACGAGCAGTACTTC	CSVEVEPTYEQYF
TRBJ2-5	TRBV5-1	many	TRBD1	13	TGCGCCAGCAGCTTAGGACAGGGTGGTACCCAGTACTTC	CASSLGQGGTQYF
TRBJ2-1	TRBV5-6	-	TRBD1	16	TGTGCCAGCATAGACATGACAGGGGGGACCTACAATGAGCAGTTCTTC	CASIDMTGGTYNEQFF
TRBJ1-6	TRBV6-1	many	-	14	TGTGCCAGCAGCTCCGGGACGACAGGTTCACCCCTCCACTTT	CASSSGTTGSPLHF
TRBJ1-2	TRBV20-1	many	TRBD1	14	TGCAGTGCTCCGACGACAGGGGGAGACTATGGCTACACCTTC	CSAPTTGGDYGYTF
TRBJ2-1	TRBV12-3/TRBV12-4	few	-	13	TGTGCCAGCAGTTTTTCCAGGGGGGCTGAGCAGTTCTTC	CASSFSRGAEQFF
TRBJ2-6	TRBV7-8	many	TRBD1	18	TGTGCCAGCAGTCCCTCAGCAGGGGGATGGTCTGGGGCCAACGTCCTGACTTTC	CASSPSAGGWSGANVLTF
TRBJ1-1	TRBV7-2	many	-	12	TGTGCCAGCAGCTTTTTGGGGACCGGAGCTTTCTTT	CASSFLGTGAFF
TRBJ1-1	TRBV3-1	many	TRBD1	16	TGTGCCAGCAGCCAAGAGGGACAGAGAATGGACACTGAAGCTTTCTTT	CASSQEGQRMDTEAFF
TRBJ2-6	TRBV20-1	many	-	15	TGCAGTGCCGATTATTCAGGGACTGGGGCCAACGTCCTGACTTTC	CSADYSGTGANVLTF
TRBJ2-7	TRBV28	few	TRBD1	14	TGTGCCAGCAGTTACAGGGGGCCCTCCTACGAGCAGTACTTC	CASSYRGPSYEQYF
TRBJ2-1	TRBV25-1	many	TRBD2	16	TGTGCCAGCAGTGGACTAGCGGGAGAAACCTACAATGAGCAGTTCTTC	CASSGLAGETYNEQFF
TRBJ2-5	TRBV5-1	few	-	14	TGCGCCAGCAGCAAGGACAGACCCGCGGAGACCCAGTACTTC	CASSKDRPAETQYF
TRBJ2-1	TRBV12-3/TRBV12-4	-	-	11	TGTGCCAGCGCGCTTCAGAATGAGCAGTTCTTC	CASALQNEQFF
TRBJ2-1	TRBV21-1	few	-	16	TGTGCCAGCAGCAAAAGAGCCCCCGGCTGGTACAATGAGCAGTTCTTC	CASSKRAPGWYNEQFF
TRBJ2-7	TRBV7-2	many	TRBD2	18	TGTGCCAGCAGCTTTATAACATCTGCTAGCGGGAGGGCCTACGAGCAGTACTTC	CASSFITSASGRAYEQYF